The 22 T cell receptor delta chains listed next were all sequenced from one sample in a study of gamma-delta T cells after stem cell transplantation. TCRdb re-called the RT-PCR reads using CATT. Among more than 1,500 delta-chain clones listed, 4% to 5% were seen once. Sequences were obtained from gamma-delta T cells. The receptors come from a human donor. It is not recorded whose cells these are; they may come from a transplant donor.

Only a few counts were recorded for this clone. Only one base separates this from a far larger clonotype, so it likely reflects a read error. V usage is TRDV2 and J usage is TRDJ1; no clear D. The CDR3 covers 15 residues. The germline V and J ends were trimmed by 0 bases and 7 bases, with 17 bases remaining between them. CDR1 is GEAIGNYY, CDR2 EKD, per germline. CDR3 sequence reads: CACDTVGSKVGKLIF. Written as DNA, the CDR3 is TGTGCCTGTGACACCGTTGGGTCGAAAGTTGGTAAACTCATCTTT.

This clone has just a few counts. This sequence may be a read error, since a much larger clone differs from it by one base. The same CDR3 also results from other DNA sequences found in this sample. CDR3 sequence (DNA): TGTGCCTGCGACAAACTGGGGGATCGACGATACACCGATAAACTCATCTTT. Protein product: CACDKLGDRRYTDKLIF. The gene calls are TRDV2 and TRDJ1; 10 bases are a match to TRDD3. The CDR3 spans 17 residues. Germline-derived CDR1 and CDR2 are GEAIGNYY and EKD.

With respect to this clone: This probably arose from a read error, given a far larger clone one base away. This chain uses TRDV2 with TRDJ3, with a weak D call TRDD3 (6 bases). This CDR3 region has 25 residues. V lost 0 bases and J lost 1, with 33 bases in between. Germline V lookup: CDR1 GEAIGNYY, CDR2 EKD. CDR3 in DNA: TGTGCCTGTGACACCGTGAGTGGACGGGGGACCCCGCTTCGTTTATCGTCCTGGGACACCCGACAGATGTTTTTC. It is translated as CACDTVSGRGTPLRLSSWDTRQMFF.

Of note for this clone: A far larger clone is off by one base, so a read error is likely. The sample has other DNA sequences that encode this CDR3 too. For the CDR3, the DNA is TGTGCCTGCGACATCTTGGGGTCGTACACCGATAAACTCATCTTT. Amino acids: CACDILGSYTDKLIF. The chain is built from TRDV2 and TRDJ1; D is possibly TRDD3 (5 bases). The CDR3 runs to 15 residues. In germline, CDR1 is GEAIGNYY, CDR2 EKD.

This clone was counted a few times. V is TRDV2 and J is TRDJ1; 9 bases map to TRDD3. Trimming took 7 bases from V and 1 from J; bases not matched to a gene: 12. The CDR3 is 16 amino acids. Per germline, CDR1 GEAIGNYY and CDR2 EKD. CDR3 DNA: TGTGCCTGCGATAGGCTACTGGGGGACCTCACCGATAAACTCATCTTT. Its translation is CACDRLLGDLTDKLIF.

As regards this clone: It may be a read error: a sequence one base away is much more abundant. The sample holds other DNA sequences that translate to the same CDR3. The rearrangement uses TRDV2 and TRDJ1; TRDD3 matches 7 bases. CDR3 length: 15 amino acids. The V gene end was trimmed by 4 bases and the J gene end by 1 base; junction bases not matched to a gene: 8. CDR1 and CDR2 from the germline V gene are GEAIGNYY and EKD. Written as DNA, the CDR3 is TGTGCCTGTGAGGCCCTGGGGGCCTTCACCGATAAACTCATCTTT. It is translated as CACEALGAFTDKLIF.

This clone was found a few times. The chain is built from TRDV2 and TRDJ1; 10 bases agree with TRDD3. Losses at the gene ends were 3 bases for V and 3 bases for J; bases not matched to a gene: 15. Germline V CDR1 and CDR2: GEAIGNYY, EKD. The CDR3 spans 18 residues. Here the CDR3 reads CACDRLGMGDTRADKLIF. The CDR3 nucleotides read TGTGCCTGTGACCGTTTGGGTATGGGGGATACTCGGGCCGATAAACTCATCTTT.

Comments on this clone: TCRdb's protein, taken from a much larger clone, differs from this DNA's translation at residue 5, likely owing to a read error; the protein displayed comes from the DNA. This chain joins TRDV2 and TRDJ1, with TRDD3 identical over 9 bases. The V gene's germline CDR1 is GEAIGNYY and CDR2 EKD. The CDR3 loop spans 18 amino acids. Trimming took 3 bases from V and 4 from J; bases not matched to a gene: 17. The CDR3 region has the DNA TGTGCCTGTGACGCCGTCTCGGGAAGTGGGGGATATATCGATAAACTCATCTTT. Protein sequence: CACDAVSGSGGYIDKLIF.

This clone was picked up a small number of times. A far larger clone is off by one base, so a read error is likely. Other DNA sequences from this sample encode an identical CDR3 as well. The CDR3 region is CACDHVVLGDSGTDKLIF. CDR3 nucleotides: TGTGCCTGTGACCACGTTGTGCTGGGGGATTCCGGCACCGATAAACTCATCTTT. J is TRDJ1 and V is TRDV2, with 9 bases that match TRDD3. The CDR3 is 18 residues long. Looked up from germline, CDR1 is GEAIGNYY and CDR2 is EKD. J lost 1 base, V lost 3 bases, and 14 bases had no gene match.

By share, this clone counts as medium-sized. This may be a read error: a much more frequent sequence differs by one nucleotide. The sample has other DNA sequences that encode this CDR3 too. V and J are TRDV2 and TRDJ1; 8 positions agree with TRDD3. CDR1 is GEAIGNYY and CDR2 is EKD in the germline V gene. The length of the CDR3 is 15 residues. Here the CDR3 reads CACDTVGDSTDKLIF. The CDR3 nucleotides read TGTGCCTGTGACACGGTGGGGGATTCGACCGATAAACTCATCTTC.

This clone was observed a few times. The V and J genes are TRDV2 and TRDJ1; TRDD3 matches at 10 bases. Per germline, CDR1 GEAIGNYY and CDR2 EKD. J lost 1 base, V lost 2 bases, and 15 bases had no gene match. The CDR3 is 19 residues long. Written as DNA, the CDR3 is TGTGCCTGTGACAGCCTTGGGGACTGGGGGATCAGGGGCACCGATAAACTCATCTTT. Translated, it gives CACDSLGDWGIRGTDKLIF.

This clone ranks as medium-sized (0.01 to 0.1%). This likely came from a read error, as a far larger clone is one base away. The chain links TRDV2 to TRDJ1; 10 bases map to TRDD3. The CDR3 covers 18 residues. J lost 1 base, V lost 0 bases, and 10 bases had no gene match. CDR1 and CDR2 (germline): GEAIGNYY, EKD. The CDR3 spells CACDTLRRTGGSTDKLIF. For the CDR3, the DNA is TGTGCCTGTGACACCCTCCGCCGTACTGGGGGATCCACCGATAAACTCATCTTT.

This clone turned up a few times. This probably arose from a read error, given a far larger clone one base away. The rearrangement uses TRDV2 and TRDJ3; 8 nucleotides align to TRDD3. CDR3 size: 22 residues. V was pared by 3 bases and J by 0 bases, with 18 bases of the junction left unmatched. Germline V gene lookup returns CDR1 GEAIGNYY and CDR2 EKD. In nucleotides, the CDR3 is TGTGCCTGTGACTCCTTTACCCTTACTGGGGGGCCTAGCTCCTGGGACACCCGACAGATGTTTTTC. Translated, it gives CACDSFTLTGGPSSWDTRQMFF.

In its sample, this clone was seen a few times. One base away lies a much larger clone, so this may be a sequencing read error. This sequence joins TRDV2 and TRDJ1; the match to TRDD3 covers 7 bases. Looked up from germline, CDR1 is GEAIGNYY and CDR2 is EKD. This CDR3 region has 16 residues. Trimming cost V 5 bases and J 0 bases; bases outside gene matches: 11. CDR3 amino acids: CACGPLVGEYTDKLIF. CDR3 DNA: TGTGCCTGTGGCCCCTTGGTGGGGGAGTACACCGATAAACTCATCTTT.

This clone was picked up a small number of times. A read error likely explains this, since a far larger clone differs by one base. The identical CDR3 is also encoded by other nucleotide sequences in the sample. This rearrangement joins TRDV2 to TRDJ1; TRDD3 agrees at 8 bases. The germline V gene encodes CDR1 GEAIGNYY and CDR2 EKD. The CDR3 is made up of 15 amino acids. Written as DNA, the CDR3 is TGTGCCTGTGACAATGTGGGGGATCGGGCCGATAAGCTCATCTTT. The encoded protein is CACDNVGDRADKLIF.

On this clone: A much larger clone lies a single base off, so this may be a read error. Other nucleotide sequences in the sample specify the same CDR3. The chain has TRDV2 and TRDJ1; the match to TRDD3 covers 9 bases. Germline values: CDR1 GEAIGNYY, CDR2 EKD. J gave up 0 bases and V 2 bases, and 18 bases lay outside the gene matches. The CDR3 covers 20 residues. This CDR3 is CACDILPPLLGEGDTDKLIF. DNA for the CDR3: TGTGCCTGTGACATCCTCCCTCCATTACTGGGGGAAGGTGACACCGATAAACTCATCTTT.

A note on this clone: A far larger clone is only one base removed, so a read error is likely. Distinct nucleotide sequences in the sample also encode this CDR3. The chain combines TRDV2 with TRDJ1; D gene uncertain. Looked up from germline, CDR1 is GEAIGNYY and CDR2 is EKD. The CDR3 contains 13 residues. The CDR3 DNA reads as TGCGCCTGTGACGCCTTAGCGGCGGATAAACTCATCTTT. Translation: CACDALAADKLIF.

This clone has a handful of counts. A read error is likely here: a far larger clone is one base away. The chain couples TRDV2 to TRDJ3; no definite D call. Germline V lookup: CDR1 GEAIGNYY, CDR2 EKD. The CDR3 has 20 amino acids. V lost 0 bases to trimming and J lost 5 bases, with 22 bases between them. CDR3 coding DNA: TGTGCCTGTGACACCGGAGGATTACTCGGCCTTAACAGGGACACCCGACAGATGTTTTTC. It yields the protein CACDTGGLLGLNRDTRQMFF.

The chain employs TRDV2 and TRDJ1, with unresolved D. The germline V gene has CDR1 GEAIGNYY and CDR2 EKD. The CDR3 runs to 16 residues. V gave up 0 bases and J gave up 4 bases, with 17 bases separating them. The CDR3 DNA sequence: TGTGCCTGTGACACCGTATCACCCACACCAAACGATAAACTCATCTTT. Encoded protein: CACDTVSPTPNDKLIF.

As to this clone: TCRdb lists the protein of a much larger clone for this DNA, which differs at residue 9, so this is likely a read error; the protein given here is translated from the DNA itself. The chain combines TRDV2 with TRDJ1; 7 bases align to TRDD3. The CDR3 sequence is 15 residues long. V dropped 4 bases and J dropped 1; count of bases not matched to a gene: 8. The germline V gene encodes CDR1 GEAIGNYY and CDR2 EKD. For the CDR3, the DNA is TGTGCCTGTGATCTGCTGGGGATAAGCACCGATAAACTCATCTTT. Its protein is CACDLLGISTDKLIF.

This clone has more than one count but fewer than ten. A much more abundant neighbour one base away suggests this may be a read error. J is TRDJ1 and V is TRDV2; 12 bases fit TRDD3. The CDR3 runs 20 residues. From germline, CDR1 is GEAIGNYY and CDR2 EKD. V shed 6 bases, J shed 0 bases, and the junction held 19 bases outside the gene matches. The CDR3 nucleotides are TGTGCCTGTAAACTTCTACGGGGAGTACTGGGGGATACCAACACCGATAAACTCATCTTT. This translates into CACKLLRGVLGDTNTDKLIF.

By its share, this clone is medium-sized (0.01 to 0.1%). One base away lies a much larger clone, so this may be a sequencing read error. This chain uses TRDV2 with TRDJ1; 7 nucleotides line up with TRDD3. Germline CDR1 is GEAIGNYY and CDR2 is EKD. Germline trimming cut 3 bases from V and 4 bases from J; bases unmatched to any gene: 10. This CDR3 is built from 15 residues. Here the CDR3 reads CACDRLGARGDKLIF. The DNA of the CDR3 is TGTGCCTGTGACCGCCTGGGGGCTCGAGGCGATAAACTCATCTTT.